This is a list of T cell receptor beta chains from one sample in a study of OX40 agonist ivuxolimab in advanced cancers. Sequenced by immunoSEQ multiplex PCR; TCRdb stores in-frame clones only, minus some. The table has approximately 52,000 clones, roughly 85% seen once. Specimen: CD4+ or CD8+ T cells sorted from blood, collected in a trial of the OX40 agonist ivuxolimab. All receptors come from an adult with an advanced solid tumor such as melanoma, head and neck, liver or kidney cancer. Both conserved end residues are part of each CDR3. The D gene is left open where the match is weak. Clone size, where shown, is once, few, many, or a class for clones that have expanded.

j_call v_call d_call clone_size cdr3_aa cdr3_nt
TRBJ2-1 TRBV6-6 - - CASSYSRQDNEQFF TGTGCCAGCAGTTACTCGCGACAGGACAATGAGCAGTTCTTC
TRBJ1-5 TRBV9 - - CASSVGSNQPQHF TGTGCCAGCAGCGTAGGCAGCAATCAGCCCCAGCATTTT
TRBJ2-5 TRBV7-2 TRBD2 - CASSLLRTSGQETQYF TGTGCCAGCAGCCTCCTTCGGACTAGCGGGCAAGAGACCCAGTACTTC
TRBJ2-1 TRBV7-2 TRBD2 - CASSLKSGGGNEQFF TGTGCCAGCAGCTTAAAGAGCGGGGGGGGCAATGAGCAGTTCTTC
TRBJ2-1 TRBV7-9 - once CASNPSGTGVLAGDNEQFF TGTGCCAGCAACCCCAGCGGGACAGGGGTCCTAGCGGGGGACAATGAGCAGTTCTTC
TRBJ1-6 TRBV28 - - CASTFQPLNSPLHF TGTGCCAGCACCTTTCAGCCTCTTAATTCACCCCTCCACTTT
TRBJ2-3 TRBV6-1 TRBD2 - CASGAGGPTGSQYF TGTGCCAGCGGAGCGGGGGGGCCCACGGGTTCGCAGTATTTT
TRBJ2-2 TRBV10-3 - once CAIKGHGGAGGELFF TGTGCCATCAAGGGACACGGGGGTGCCGGCGGGGAGCTGTTTTTT
TRBJ2-4 TRBV27 TRBD1 - CASSSPDRGLACRWFQGVF TGTGCCAGCAGTTCCCCGGACAGGGGGCTAGCTTGTAGGTGGTTTCAGGGAGTCTTC
TRBJ1-2 TRBV28 - few CASSLGEYNGYTF TGTGCCAGCAGTTTAGGGGAGTATAATGGCTACACCTTC
TRBJ2-2 TRBV11-2 - - CASSPHSTANTGELFF TGTGCCAGCAGCCCACACTCTACAGCGAACACCGGGGAGCTGTTTTTT
TRBJ1-1 TRBV27 - - CASSLLRGVGEAFF TGTGCCAGCAGTTTATTGCGCGGAGTAGGTGAAGCTTTCTTT
TRBJ2-2 TRBV7-3 TRBD1 - CASSRGQENTGELFF TGTGCCAGCAGCCGGGGACAGGAGAACACCGGGGAGCTGTTTTTT
TRBJ1-6 TRBV7-2 - - CASSLEAVAAPLHF TGTGCCAGCAGCTTAGAGGCTGTGGCGGCACCCCTCCACTTT
TRBJ2-1 TRBV9 - - CASSAGDSQQFF TGTGCCAGCAGCGCGGGGGACAGTCAGCAGTTCTTC
TRBJ2-7 TRBV6-5 - - CASSYAAWSSYEQYF TGTGCCAGCAGTTACGCGGCCTGGAGCTCCTACGAGCAGTACTTC
TRBJ2-5 TRBV4-1 - - CASSQDSRRGTQYF TGCGCCAGCAGCCAAGATAGCAGGCGAGGTACCCAGTACTTC
TRBJ1-2 TRBV18 - - CASSMEGYTF TGTGCCAGCTCAATGGAGGGCTACACCTTC
TRBJ2-3 TRBV9 - - CASSVQGGGYTDTQYF TGTGCCAGCAGCGTCCAGGGCGGGGGCTACACAGATACGCAGTATTTT
TRBJ2-2 TRBV7-3 - - CASSSQGGSNTGELFF TGTGCCAGCAGCTCCCAAGGGGGGTCGAACACCGGGGAGCTGTTTTTT
TRBJ2-5 TRBV4-2 - - CASSQEGRQETQYF TGTGCCAGCAGCCAAGAAGGACGACAAGAGACCCAGTACTTC
TRBJ2-5 TRBV19 TRBD2 - CASSSGTSGAETQYF TGTGCCAGTAGTAGCGGGACTAGCGGGGCTGAGACCCAGTACTTC
TRBJ2-7 TRBV5-5 - - CASSLEVYEQYF TGTGCCAGCAGCTTAGAAGTCTACGAGCAGTACTTC
TRBJ1-4 TRBV11-2 - - CASSLMEQHNEKLFF TGTGCCAGCAGCTTAATGGAACAACATAATGAAAAACTGTTTTTT
TRBJ1-1 TRBV20-1 - few CSVTGFTEAFF TGCAGTGTTACAGGGTTCACTGAAGCTTTCTTT
TRBJ2-2 TRBV29-1 TRBD1 - CSVAGTAGELFF TGCAGCGTTGCTGGGACAGCCGGGGAGCTGTTTTTT
TRBJ2-1 TRBV11-2 TRBD2 once CASSRTSGADEQFF TGTGCCAGCAGCAGGACTAGCGGGGCCGATGAGCAGTTCTTC
TRBJ1-1 TRBV7-3 - - CASSLMGASTEAFF TGTGCCAGCAGCTTAATGGGGGCGAGCACTGAAGCTTTCTTT
TRBJ1-6 TRBV9 TRBD1 - CASSPPGTGVSPLHF TGTGCCAGCAGCCCCCCCGGGACAGGGGTTTCACCCCTCCACTTT
TRBJ1-5 TRBV5-1 - few CASSSYGGSNQPQHF TGCGCCAGCAGCTCGTATGGGGGGAGCAATCAGCCCCAGCATTTT
TRBJ2-1 TRBV5-6 - - CASSFGSTGGEQFF TGTGCCAGCAGCTTCGGTTCTACCGGCGGTGAGCAGTTCTTC
TRBJ2-7 TRBV7-2 TRBD2 - CASSLVSGGEYEQYF TGTGCCAGCAGCTTAGTAAGCGGGGGGGAGTACGAGCAGTACTTC
TRBJ2-5 TRBV5-1 TRBD1 - CASSFTGTAYQETQYF TGCGCCAGCAGCTTCACCGGGACAGCTTACCAAGAGACCCAGTACTTC
TRBJ1-4 TRBV11-3 - - CASSLNTGLNEKLFF TGTGCCAGCAGCCTAAACACAGGGCTGAATGAAAAACTGTTTTTT
TRBJ2-4 TRBV19 TRBD2 - CASSLAGGVAKNIQYF TGTGCCAGTAGCCTAGCGGGGGGGGTAGCCAAAAACATTCAGTACTTC
TRBJ2-7 TRBV7-8 - - CASSLDYLYEQYF TGTGCCAGCAGCTTAGATTACCTCTACGAGCAGTACTTC
TRBJ2-2 TRBV11-1 - once CASRAPGPPFVGTGELFF TGTGCCAGCAGGGCGCCGGGTCCCCCTTTTGTCGGCACCGGGGAGCTGTTTTTT
TRBJ2-7 TRBV19 TRBD1 - CASSRTGTVGEQYF TGTGCCAGTAGTAGGACAGGGACGGTAGGCGAGCAGTACTTC
TRBJ2-4 TRBV28 TRBD1 - CAITNRDSKNIQYF TGTGCCATTACAAACCGGGACAGCAAAAACATTCAGTACTTC
TRBJ2-7 TRBV7-2 - - CASSSGGKRGHYEQYF TGTGCCAGCAGCTCCGGAGGGAAAAGGGGACACTACGAGCAGTACTTC
TRBJ1-2 TRBV14 TRBD1 once CASSQVRQGYGYTF TGTGCCAGCAGCCAAGTAAGACAGGGCTATGGCTACACCTTC
TRBJ1-5 TRBV7-8 - few CASSPYQPQHF TGTGCCAGCAGCCCCTATCAGCCCCAGCATTTT
TRBJ2-7 TRBV28 TRBD1 - CASRRQGAAYEQYF TGTGCCAGCAGGAGACAGGGGGCAGCCTACGAGCAGTACTTC
TRBJ1-2 TRBV4-3 - - CASSQGQVVHTF TGCGCCAGCAGCCAAGGACAGGTTGTGCACACCTTC
TRBJ1-4 TRBV7-7 - - CASSHRGADNEKLFF TGTGCTAGCAGCCACCGGGGGGCGGATAATGAAAAACTGTTTTTT
TRBJ1-4 TRBV27 TRBD1 once CASGGDRGRGSSEKLFF TGTGCCAGCGGGGGGGACAGGGGGCGAGGTTCTAGTGAAAAACTGTTTTTT
TRBJ1-2 TRBV28 - - CASSSNGEGSYGYTF TGTGCCAGCAGCTCCAATGGCGAGGGCTCCTATGGCTACACCTTC
TRBJ2-3 TRBV5-4 TRBD1 - CASSLGQVAGDTQYF TGTGCCAGCAGCCTAGGACAGGTCGCCGGGGATACGCAGTATTTT
TRBJ2-1 TRBV6-4 TRBD2 - CASSFERGSYNEQFF TGTGCCAGCAGCTTCGAGCGGGGGTCCTACAATGAGCAGTTCTTC
TRBJ2-2 TRBV5-1 - - CASSLGQINTGELFF TGCGCCAGCAGCTTGGGACAGATTAACACCGGGGAGCTGTTTTTT
TRBJ1-1 TRBV28 - - CASSLVGGANTEAFF TGTGCCAGCAGTTTAGTCGGGGGAGCGAACACTGAAGCTTTCTTT
TRBJ2-7 TRBV19 TRBD1 - CASSSGTGSYEQYF TGTGCCAGTAGTAGCGGGACAGGGTCCTACGAGCAGTACTTC
TRBJ2-1 TRBV7-2 - - CASSLVQIHNEQFF TGTGCCAGCAGCTTAGTACAGATCCACAATGAGCAGTTCTTC
TRBJ1-5 TRBV28 TRBD1 - CASSSPGQSTQPQHF TGTGCCAGCAGTTCCCCGGGACAGAGTACTCAGCCCCAGCATTTT
TRBJ2-5 TRBV7-3 TRBD1 - CASSRTGGYGETQYF TGTGCCAGCAGCCGTACAGGGGGCTATGGAGAGACCCAGTACTTC